Listed here are 10 T cell receptor beta chains from one sample, sequenced in a study of blood T cells in healthy people across ages (dated by TCRdb to 2013 to 2016). The library was obtained by 5' RACE. Data came from an Illumina HiSeq 2500. A second PCR of roughly 7 to 11 cycles was performed with a sample-barcoded 5' primer and a J-beta primer mix. TCRdb cleaned the public reads at Q25 with fastp, built clones with MiXCR and kept in-frame beta chains. Merged by CDR3 protein, the rows form single entries marked with the most common genes and DNA. The sample profile shows under 850,000 distinct CDR3 sequences; about 37% of them were found once. Clones ranked in the top ten supply around 13% of the sample. Sequencing was performed on blood. The receptor set was obtained from a man aged 18-30 years in good health.

The chain couples TRBV12-3 or TRBV12-4 to TRBJ2-7; D perhaps matches TRBD1 (5 bases). The J call may be faulty, since TRBJ2-5 better matches the DNA end. The CDR3 covers 13 residues. The CDR3 protein is CASSIQGSGTQYF. CDR3 in DNA: TGTGCCAGCAGTATTCAGGGTAGTGGGACCCAGTACTTC.

The table lists this clonotype with a few counts. The chain is built from TRBV14 and TRBJ2-1; D gene uncertain. V was trimmed by 4 bases and J by 1 base, leaving 8 bases between them. This CDR3 comprises 14 residues. The germline gives CDR1 SGHDN, CDR2 FVKESK. In DNA, the CDR3 is TGTGCCAGCAGCCGTGGCCTATCCTACAATGAGCAGTTCTTC. This translates into CASSRGLSYNEQFF.

The chain links TRBV9 to TRBJ2-5; 15 nucleotides line up with TRBD2. CDR1 and CDR2 (germline): SGDLS, YYNGEE. The CDR3 runs to 20 residues. V lost 2 bases, J lost 11 bases, and 22 bases stayed unmatched. The CDR3 reads CASSVSSGTSGGSSYNEQYF. In nucleotides, the CDR3 is TGTGCCAGCAGCGTTAGTAGTGGGACTAGCGGGGGGAGCTCCTACAATGAGCAGTACTTC.

About this clonotype: A much larger clone differs by one base, so this may be a read error. This chain connects TRBV4-2 to TRBJ2-1; possibly TRBD2 for D (6 bases). The CDR3 runs 14 residues. Germline V CDR1 and CDR2: LGHNA, YNFKEQ. The ends were cut back, 3 bases at V and 7 bases at J, with 13 bases in the middle. The DNA of the CDR3 is TGTGCCAGCAGCCACCGCGGGACCGAGAATGAGCAGTTCTTC. Protein product: CASSHRGTENEQFF.

There are many counts of this clonotype. The chain is built from TRBV20-1 and TRBJ2-1; D may be TRBD2 (6 bases). CDR1 DFQATT and CDR2 SNEGSKA come from the germline V gene (reference sequence). The length of the CDR3 is 13 residues. Deletions cut 5 bases from V and 2 bases from J, with 10 bases between. The CDR3 region is CSAGSGTYNEQFF. The CDR3, as DNA: TGCAGTGCTGGTAGCGGCACCTACAATGAGCAGTTCTTC.

The rearrangement joins TRBV19 to TRBJ2-5, with D possibly called TRBD1 or TRBD2 (5 bases each). TRBJ2-7 explains the end of the DNA better; the J call may be wrong. Looked up from germline, CDR1 is LNHDA and CDR2 is SQIVND (reference sequence). CDR3 size: 15 residues. The CDR3, as DNA: TGTGCCAGTACCCCTTCAGGGACCCCTTCTACCGAGCAGTACTTC. It is translated as CASTPSGTPSTEQYF.

This clonotype was seen a handful of times. This rearrangement joins TRBV7-2 to TRBJ2-7; 9 bases map to TRBD2. The CDR3 runs 15 residues. J gave up 3 bases and V 5 bases, and 8 bases lay outside the gene matches. Germline V lookup: CDR1 SGHTA, CDR2 FQGNSA. CDR3 residues: CASSPETSGSYEQYF. The CDR3 nucleotides read TGTGCCAGCAGCCCGGAGACTAGCGGTAGCTACGAGCAGTACTTC.

The chain uses TRBV20-1 and TRBJ2-1; 12 bases are shared with TRBD1. With V trimmed by 6 bases and J by 10 bases, 13 bases remained unmatched. The CDR3 is 15 residues long. Germline CDR1 DFQATT, CDR2 SNEGSKA (reference sequence). CDR3 loop: CSAIRGGTGGFEQFF. The CDR3 region has the DNA TGCAGTGCAATCCGGGGCGGGACAGGGGGCTTCGAGCAGTTCTTC.

The J gene is TRBJ1-2, the V gene TRBV7-2; no firm D call. Trimming removed 0 bases at V and 1 base at J, with 9 bases between. This CDR3 has 15 amino acids. CDR1 and CDR2 from the germline V gene are SGHTA and FQGNSA. The CDR3: CASSLANSLNYGYTF. CDR3 DNA sequence: TGTGCCAGCAGCTTAGCTAACAGCCTTAACTATGGCTACACCTTC. Full variable domain (rest looked up from reference TRBV7-2 and TRBJ1-2): GAGVSQSPSNKVTEKGKDVELRCDPISGHTALYWYRQSLGQGLEFLIYFQGNSAPDKSGLPSDRFSAERTGGSVSTLTIQRTQQEDSAVYLCASSLANSLNYGYTFGSGTRLTVV.

This chain links TRBV25-1 with TRBJ1-6; D remains unclear. The CDR3 totals 14 residues. Trimming removed 7 bases at V and 4 bases at J, with 11 bases between. Germline CDR1 MGHDK, CDR2 SYGVNS. CDR3 region: CASTTDPYNSPLHF. The CDR3 nucleotides read TGTGCCAGCACTACAGACCCATATAATTCACCCCTCCACTTT.